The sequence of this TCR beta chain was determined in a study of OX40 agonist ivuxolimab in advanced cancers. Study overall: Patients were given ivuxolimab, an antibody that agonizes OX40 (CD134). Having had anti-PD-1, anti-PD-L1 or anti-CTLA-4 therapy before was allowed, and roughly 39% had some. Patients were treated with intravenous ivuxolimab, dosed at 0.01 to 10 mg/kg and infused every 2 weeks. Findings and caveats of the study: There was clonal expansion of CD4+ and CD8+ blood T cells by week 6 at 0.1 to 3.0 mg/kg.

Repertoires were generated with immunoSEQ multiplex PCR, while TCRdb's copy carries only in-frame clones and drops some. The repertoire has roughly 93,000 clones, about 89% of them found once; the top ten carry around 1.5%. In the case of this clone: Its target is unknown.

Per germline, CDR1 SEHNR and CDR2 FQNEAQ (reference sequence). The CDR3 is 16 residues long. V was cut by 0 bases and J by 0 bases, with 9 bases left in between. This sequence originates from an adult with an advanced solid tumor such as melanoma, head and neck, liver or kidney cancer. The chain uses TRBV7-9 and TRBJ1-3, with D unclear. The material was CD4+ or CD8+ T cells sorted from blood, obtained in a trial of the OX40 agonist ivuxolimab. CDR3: CASSLALAGSGNTIYF. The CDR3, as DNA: TGTGCCAGCAGCTTAGCGCTCGCAGGCTCTGGAAACACCATATATTTT.